This T cell receptor beta chain originates from a study of human T cells and chemical hapten exposure. At the level of the study: On the upper back, patch tests were applied with 0.01% DPC and read at 6 days.

Trimming stripped 1 base from V and 7 bases from J, with 4 bases between. The germline V gene has CDR1 SEHNR and CDR2 FQNEAQ (reference sequence). The CDR3 sequence is 11 residues long. Study results and caveats: It was expanded TCRs that formed significantly more large CDR3 similarity clusters than controls did.

TCRdb re-analysed the RACE reads in MiXCR, keeping a single row per CDR3 protein. The table includes some 70,000 distinct CDR3 sequences, 10% detected once. Ten or more counts support this clonotype. The antigen remains undetermined. The time point: patch test 2, 6 weeks after DPC sensitization. As to treatment: therapeutic diphenylcyclopropenone sensitization with weekly scalp DPC. V gene TRBV7-9 combines with J gene TRBJ2-5; D gene unclear. Specimen: whole blood, collected in connection with sensitization to the hapten diphenylcyclopropenone (DPC). This sequence was found in a woman aged 45-65 years with alopecia areata. Some clones in this sample may be carry-over from other donors' samples. CDR3 protein: CASSLDWTQYF. The CDR3 region has the DNA TGTGCCAGCAGCTTAGATTGGACCCAGTACTTC.